Following are 14 T cell receptor beta chains from one sample sequenced in a study of shared clonotypes between healthy human individuals. The protocol was immunoSEQ multiplex PCR, while the TCRdb copy is restricted to in-frame clones and leaves out a portion. The sample comprises about 870,000 clones, around 93% of which are singletons, and about 25% rests with the top ten. Only CD45RO-negative cells positively selected for CCR7 counted as naive CD8 cells, so terminally differentiated effector memory CD45RA+ cells were excluded. The sample taken for sequencing was naive CD8+ T cells sorted from blood. The receptors were sampled from a man aged 25 to 45 in good health.

The chain employs TRBV6-5 and TRBJ1-3; no reliable D call. Per germline, CDR1 MNHEY and CDR2 SVGAGI. Trimming removed 8 bases from V and 3 bases from J, with 11 bases in between. This CDR3 has 13 amino acids. This CDR3 is CASRQIFGNTIYF. The DNA of the CDR3 is TGTGCCAGCCGACAAATCTTTGGAAACACCATATATTTT.

This chain uses TRBV9 with TRBJ2-1; D is tentatively TRBD1 or TRBD2 (5 bases each). Germline values: CDR1 SGDLS, CDR2 YYNGEE. This CDR3 is 16 amino acids long. V was pared by 0 bases and J by 8 bases, with 18 bases between. In nucleotides, the CDR3 is TGTGCCAGCAGCGTAGCTGAAGGGACGGGAACAGATGAGCAGTTCTTC. Translated, it gives CASSVAEGTGTDEQFF.

The chain combines TRBV11-2 with TRBJ2-1; 13 bases are a match to TRBD2. Germline CDR1 and CDR2: SGHAT and FQNNGV. Unmatched junction bases numbered 9, after V lost 5 bases and J lost 5 bases. The CDR3 is made up of 17 amino acids. The CDR3, as DNA: TGTGCCAGCAGCCCAGGGACTAGCGGGATATCCCACAATGAGCAGTTCTTC. It is translated as CASSPGTSGISHNEQFF.

The sample holds one count of this clone. This specimen includes other DNA sequences encoding the same CDR3. The chain combines TRBV6-6 with TRBJ2-1; a possible D gene is TRBD2 (6 bases). This CDR3 is built from 13 residues. CDR1 is MNHNY, CDR2 SVGAGI, per germline (reference sequence). V was cut by 8 bases and J by 4 bases, with 12 bases left in between. CDR3 region: CASRELSYNEQFF. Written as DNA, the CDR3 is TGTGCCAGCCGGGAGCTCTCGTACAATGAGCAGTTCTTC.

CDR3 sequence: CASSQGTGASVTEQYF. CDR3 nucleotides: TGCGCCAGCAGCCAAGGTACCGGGGCTAGTGTAACCGAGCAGTACTTC. The rearrangement uses TRBV4-3 and TRBJ2-7; D tentatively fits TRBD1 or TRBD2 (5 bases each). The length of the CDR3 is 16 residues. The germline CDR1 and CDR2 sequences are LGHNA and YSLEER. With 1 base removed from V and 6 bases from J, the gap between germline ends came to 19 bases.

The chain couples TRBV28 to TRBJ2-1, with TRBD2 matching 8 bases. V gave up 7 bases and J gave up 3 bases; unmatched junction bases: 8. The length of the CDR3 is 15 residues. The germline V gene encodes CDR1 MDHEN and CDR2 SYDVKM. The DNA for the CDR3 is TGTGCCAGCACCTTACGGGGGGGGCACTACAATGAGCAGTTCTTC. Translating gives CASTLRGGHYNEQFF.

The V gene is TRBV27, the J gene TRBJ1-5; the D is unclear. Germline values: CDR1 MNHEY, CDR2 SMNVEV (reference sequence). The V gene lost 6 bases and the J gene lost 0 bases, with 9 bases spanning the gap. The CDR3 runs 14 residues. The CDR3 protein is CASRFLYSNQPQHF. CDR3 in DNA: TGTGCCAGCAGGTTTCTCTATAGCAATCAGCCCCAGCATTTT.

In DNA form, the CDR3 reads TGCAGCGCTCGGACTAGCGGGAACGTCGTCACCGGGGAGCTGTTTTTT. Residues: CSARTSGNVVTGELFF. The rearrangement links TRBV29-1 to TRBJ2-2; 12 bases are a match to TRBD2. CDR1 SQVTM and CDR2 ANQGSEA come from the germline V gene. Trimming cost V 7 bases and J 4 bases; bases outside gene matches: 10. There are 16 residues in the CDR3.

This chain uses TRBV6-1 with TRBJ2-3; 7 bases line up with TRBD2. Looked up from germline, CDR1 is MNHNS and CDR2 is SASEGT. Losses at the gene ends were 2 bases for V and 4 bases for J; bases not matched to a gene: 9. CDR3 length: 16 amino acids. The CDR3 sequence: CASSEFGGSVPDTQYF. Written as DNA, the CDR3 is TGTGCCAGCAGTGAATTTGGCGGGAGTGTCCCAGATACGCAGTATTTT.

This clone appeared once. The chain has TRBV28 and TRBJ2-7; 8 bases align to TRBD1. The CDR3 totals 14 residues. V lost 8 bases to trimming and J lost 4 bases; unmatched junction nucleotides: 10. Germline V gives CDR1 MDHEN, CDR2 SYDVKM. This CDR3 is CASSGTGRGYEQYF. The CDR3 DNA reads TGTGCCAGCTCCGGGACAGGCCGAGGGTACGAGCAGTACTTC.

To note about this clone: Different DNA sequences within this sample yield the same CDR3. This sequence joins TRBV7-6 and TRBJ2-2; D gene uncertain. CDR1 and CDR2 (germline): SGHVS, FNYEAQ. The CDR3 runs to 14 residues. Trimming pared 1 base from V and 0 bases from J, leaving 3 bases between. The CDR3 nucleotides are TGTGCCAGCAGCTTAGGCGCGAACACCGGGGAGCTGTTTTTT. Translating gives CASSLGANTGELFF.

V gene TRBV7-9 combines with J gene TRBJ2-7; 11 nucleotides match TRBD2. J gave up 4 bases and V 1 base, and 3 bases lay outside the gene matches. Looked up from germline, CDR1 is SEHNR and CDR2 is FQNEAQ (reference sequence). This CDR3 is 15 amino acids long. CDR3 DNA sequence: TGTGCCAGCAGCTTAGTCGGGACTAGCGGATACGAGCAGTACTTC. The encoded protein is CASSLVGTSGYEQYF.

This clone has only one observation. The chain couples TRBV7-9 to TRBJ2-7; D perhaps matches TRBD1 (6 bases). This CDR3 is 15 amino acids long. V was trimmed by 5 bases and J by 1 base, leaving 15 bases between them. Germline CDR1 SEHNR, CDR2 FQNEAQ (reference sequence). The CDR3 loop is CASSLLDRFSYEQYF. The CDR3 region has the DNA TGTGCCAGCAGCCTCTTGGACAGATTTTCCTACGAGCAGTACTTC.

This chain connects TRBV7-3 to TRBJ2-1; D might be TRBD2 (6 bases). The V and J ends lost 1 base and 6 bases respectively, with 16 bases between them. The CDR3 consists of 16 residues. The germline gives CDR1 SGHTA, CDR2 FQGTGA. CDR3 bases: TGTGCCAGCAGCTTAAGTTGGTTGGGGGGAGGCAATGAGCAGTTCTTC. This encodes CASSLSWLGGGNEQFF.